The text below deals with one T cell receptor beta chain. This entry is derived from a study of blood T cell repertoires in COVID-19. Study at large: Acute and convalescent COVID-19 specimens originated in the United States, Italy and Spain. From T cells, B-cell-depleted T cells, or PBMCs came the material, which was cDNA or gDNA.

In the original analysis: Nucleated cell counts were estimated from reference gene primer amplification. Produced via immunoSEQ multiplex PCR; TCRdb's table is partial and in-frame only. That table gives V, J and clone size, and the DNA gave D and trimming. The sample has around 150,000 clones, 80% to 90% seen once. J lost 4 bases, V lost 9 bases, and 5 bases had no gene match. CDR1 and CDR2 (germline): KGHDR, SFDVKD. The CDR3 has 14 residues. This TCR was sampled from a man aged 55 to 70 with acute or convalescent COVID-19. The specimen sequenced was peripheral blood. The rearrangement joins TRBV24-1 to TRBJ2-2; 9 bases line up with TRBD1. The CDR3 is CATRGTGITGELFF. For the CDR3, the DNA is TGTGCCACCCGGGGGACAGGGATCACCGGGGAGCTGTTTTTT.